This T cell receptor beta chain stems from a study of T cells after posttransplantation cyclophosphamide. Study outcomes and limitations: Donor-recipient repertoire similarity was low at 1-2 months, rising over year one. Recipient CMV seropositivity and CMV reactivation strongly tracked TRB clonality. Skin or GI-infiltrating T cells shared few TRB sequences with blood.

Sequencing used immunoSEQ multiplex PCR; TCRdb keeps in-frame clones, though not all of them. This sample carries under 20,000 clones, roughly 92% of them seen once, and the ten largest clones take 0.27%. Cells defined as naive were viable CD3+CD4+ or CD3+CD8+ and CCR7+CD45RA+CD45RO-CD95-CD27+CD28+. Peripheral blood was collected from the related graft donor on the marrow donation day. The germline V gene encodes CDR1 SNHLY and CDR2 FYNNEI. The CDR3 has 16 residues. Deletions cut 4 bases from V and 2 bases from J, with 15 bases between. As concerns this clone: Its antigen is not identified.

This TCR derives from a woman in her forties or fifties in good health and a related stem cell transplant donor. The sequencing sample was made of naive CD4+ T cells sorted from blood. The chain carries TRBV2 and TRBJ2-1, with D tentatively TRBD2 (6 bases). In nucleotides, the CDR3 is TGTGCCAGCAGTGGGAGGTTAGCGGAGACCTACAATGAGCAGTTCTTC. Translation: CASSGRLAETYNEQFF.